This T cell receptor (beta chain) was retrieved from a study of shared clonotypes between healthy human individuals. Findings and limits, study-wide: Relative to their counterparts shared across all four donors, non-shared clonotypes exhibited diminished generation probabilities.

As to this clone: As yet, its antigen is unknown.

It was CD45RO-negative cells, positively selected for CCR7, that made up naive CD8 cells, with terminally differentiated effector memory CD45RA+ cells excluded. TCRdb's table, derived via immunoSEQ multiplex PCR, lists solely in-frame clones and lacks some. Seen here are millions of clones, roughly 95% observed once, and the top ten hold roughly 1%. The sequencing input was naive CD8+ T cells sorted from blood. The TCR originated in a man aged 18 to 29 in good health.

CDR3 loop: CASSGWQGFSEKLFF. The CDR3 region has the DNA TGTGCCAGCAGTGGGTGGCAGGGGTTCTCTGAAAAACTGTTTTTT. The chain employs TRBV6-4 and TRBJ1-4; the D gene is possibly TRBD1 (6 bases). Germline CDR1 and CDR2: MRHNA and SNTAGT. V shed 4 bases and J shed 7 bases, with 16 bases lying between them. The CDR3 is made up of 15 amino acids.